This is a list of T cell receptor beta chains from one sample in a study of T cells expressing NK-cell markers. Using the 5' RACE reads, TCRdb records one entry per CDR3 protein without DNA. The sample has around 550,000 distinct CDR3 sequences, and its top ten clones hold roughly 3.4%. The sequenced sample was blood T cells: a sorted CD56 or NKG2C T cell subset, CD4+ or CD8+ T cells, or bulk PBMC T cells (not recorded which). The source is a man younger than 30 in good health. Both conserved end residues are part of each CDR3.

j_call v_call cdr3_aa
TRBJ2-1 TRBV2 CASSEYAGARHNEQFF
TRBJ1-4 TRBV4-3 CASSQGFPSGTGGEKLFF
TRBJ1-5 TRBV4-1 CASSQDPGLTSNQPQHF
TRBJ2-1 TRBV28 CASSSFRVRNEQFF
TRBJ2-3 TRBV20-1 CSASDPQGQGSDTQYF
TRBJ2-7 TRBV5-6 CASSYRELYYEQYF
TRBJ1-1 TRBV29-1 CSVVAGRTEAFF
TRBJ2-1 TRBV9 CASSERLGFRNEQFF
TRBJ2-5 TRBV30 CAWSPRAIQETQYF
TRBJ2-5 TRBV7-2 CASSPYRETQYF
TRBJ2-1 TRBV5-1 CASSAGLAGDGNEQFF
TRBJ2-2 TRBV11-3 CASSLRVRAGELFF
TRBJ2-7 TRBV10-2 CASSGAGDRGRLKAYEQYF
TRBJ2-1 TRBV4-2 CASSQGGGGNNEQFF
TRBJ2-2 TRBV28 CASMGLVAGELFF
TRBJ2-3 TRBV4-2 CASSPDPTHTDTQYF
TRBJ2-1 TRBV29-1 CSVFDWTSYEQFF
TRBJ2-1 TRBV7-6 CASSLRDTRLNEQFF
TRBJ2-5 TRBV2 CASSEGLGLQETQYF
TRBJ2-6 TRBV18 CASSRDRPSSGANVLTF
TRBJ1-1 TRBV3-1 CASSQEGGVGTEAFF
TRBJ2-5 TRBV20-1 CSARSSARWGVETQYF
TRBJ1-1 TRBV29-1 CSVERGPLNTEAFF